Detailed here is one T cell receptor beta chain. Its target is unknown. Both 60 Vbeta primers and 13 Jbeta primers went into the PCR. The protocol was immunoSEQ multiplex PCR, while the TCRdb copy is restricted to in-frame clones and leaves out a portion. The table records approximately 100,000 clones, around 84% of them present only once. CDR1 is SNHLY, CDR2 FYNNEI, per germline. This CDR3 region has 15 residues. V was pared by 1 base and J by 3 bases, with 4 bases of the junction left unmatched. The sample comes from a study of cytomegalovirus exposure and HLA in healthy donors. General study results and limits: The CMV antigen specificity of three CMV-associated chains was confirmed through in vitro analysis. Being productive about 87% or about 30% of the time was typical of most TCR beta V segments in an earlier analysis. Reportedly, cytomegalovirus status was diagnosed with high sensitivity and specificity.

J is TRBJ2-7 and V is TRBV2; 9 positions agree with TRBD1. Sample: PBMCs. This sequence was found in a woman aged 18-29 years in good health and CMV-seronegative. CDR3: CASSEEGQGFYEQYF. The CDR3 nucleotides read TGTGCCAGCAGTGAAGAGGGACAGGGATTCTACGAGCAGTACTTC.